Shown below are 12 T cell receptor beta chains from a single sample sequenced in a study of T-cell memory formation after mild COVID-19. TCRdb used MiXCR to reprocess the 5' RACE reads, holding one entry per CDR3 protein. This table has 350,000 to 450,000 distinct CDR3 sequences, 24% appearing once. The source material was PBMCs or a T cell subset sorted from them (not recorded which). Every receptor here comes from an adult woman who had mild COVID-19 (a few samples of this study predate the infection). Cell type and time point are not known.

The genes are TRBV7-7 and TRBJ2-5; perhaps D is TRBD1 or TRBD2 (5 bases each). This CDR3 is 17 amino acids long. CDR1 SSHAT and CDR2 FNYEAQ come from the germline V gene (reference sequence). Trimming cost V 1 base and J 0 bases, with 15 bases left between them. The CDR3 DNA is TGTGCCAGCAGCTTAGTTCCGGGACCTCAGCACCAAGAGACCCAGTACTTC. It translates to CASSLVPGPQHQETQYF.

This chain links TRBV5-5 with TRBJ2-7; 11 bases line up with TRBD2. Germline CDR1 SGHKS, CDR2 YYEKEE (reference sequence). The V segment lost 4 bases and the J segment 5 bases; nucleotides outside the gene matches: 20. There are 19 residues in the CDR3. This chain's CDR3 is CASSDREMASGRRRNEQYF. The CDR3 DNA sequence: TGTGCCAGCAGCGACCGCGAGATGGCTAGCGGGAGGAGGCGGAACGAGCAGTACTTC.

The rearrangement links TRBV7-2 to TRBJ1-6; the D is unclear. Germline values: CDR1 SGHTA, CDR2 FQGNSA. CDR3 length: 15 amino acids. Trimming pared 1 base from V and 10 bases from J, leaving 14 bases between. This chain's CDR3 is CASSLGTLGRSPLHF. The CDR3 nucleotides are TGTGCCAGCAGCTTAGGAACGTTGGGGAGGTCACCCCTCCACTTT.

The chain employs TRBV7-2 and TRBJ1-1; 12 bases map to TRBD1. V trimming: 7 bases; J trimming: 4 bases; junction bases outside the gene matches: 13. The CDR3 extends over 17 amino acids. The V gene's germline CDR1 is SGHTA and CDR2 FQGNSA. DNA of the CDR3: TGTGCCAGCACGATCCGGGACAGGGGGCTTTCAGGCACTGAAGCTTTCTTT. Translated: CASTIRDRGLSGTEAFF.

The chain is built from TRBV12-3 or TRBV12-4 and TRBJ1-1, with D maybe TRBD1 (5 bases). The CDR3 is 14 amino acids. The V end lost 3 bases, the J end lost 7 bases, and 15 bases lay between the germline ends. The CDR3 DNA reads as TGTGCCAGCAGTTTTGGCAGGGTCGAGGGTGAAGCTTTCTTT. As protein: CASSFGRVEGEAFF.

This sequence joins TRBV29-1 and TRBJ2-4; perhaps TRBD1 as D (5 bases). CDR3 length equals 13 residues. The V end was cut by 7 bases, the J end by 1 base, with 11 bases between. CDR1 is SQVTM, CDR2 ANQGSEA, per germline. As DNA, the CDR3 is TGCAGCGCCGTGACAGCCGCCAAAAACATTCAGTACTTC. Its translation is CSAVTAAKNIQYF.

There are a few counts of this clonotype. The chain joins TRBV5-4 to TRBJ2-5; perhaps TRBD2 as D (6 bases). Germline V gene lookup returns CDR1 SGHNT and CDR2 YYREEE (reference sequence). This CDR3 has 14 residues. The germline V and J ends were trimmed by 4 bases and 2 bases, with 12 bases remaining between them. This CDR3 reads CASSKRDLQETQYF. The CDR3 coding sequence is TGTGCCAGCAGCAAACGGGACTTGCAAGAGACCCAGTACTTC.

This clonotype was observed a handful of times. One junction end does not reproduce the germline sequence, and a read error may be involved. The chain uses TRBV7-2 and TRBJ2-3; possibly TRBD2 for D (6 bases). The germline V gene has CDR1 SGHTA and CDR2 FQGNSA. The CDR3 spans 16 residues. The CDR3 reads CASTLNSGGPPDTQYF. CDR3 nucleotide sequence: TGTGCCAGCACCTTAAACTCCGGGGGTCCCCCAGATACGCAGTATTTT.

This clonotype has a handful of counts. The V gene is TRBV15, the J gene TRBJ2-3; no definite D call. Trimming cost V 1 base and J 5 bases, with 4 bases left between them. Germline assignment: CDR1 LNHNV and CDR2 YYDKDF (reference sequence). The CDR3 is made up of 12 amino acids. This CDR3 reads CATSRAVDTQYF. DNA of the CDR3: TGTGCCACCAGCAGAGCGGTAGATACGCAGTATTTT.

The chain links TRBV15 to TRBJ2-1; D gene ambiguous. The CDR3 has 16 residues. Germline-derived CDR1 and CDR2 are LNHNV and YYDKDF (reference sequence). The V gene lost 0 bases and the J gene lost 4 bases, with 13 bases spanning the gap. The chain's CDR3 is CATSRDRGDSYNEQFF. CDR3 sequence (DNA): TGTGCCACCAGCAGAGATCGTGGGGATTCGTACAATGAGCAGTTCTTC.

CDR3 sequence reads: CASSSDRGLAAEAFF. The CDR3 DNA reads TGTGCCAGCAGTTCGGACAGGGGCCTTGCGGCTGAAGCTTTCTTT. The chain employs TRBV12-3 or TRBV12-4 and TRBJ1-1; 9 nucleotides match TRBD1. The CDR3 covers 15 residues. Trimming at V came to 4 bases and at J to 6 bases, leaving 9 bases not matched to a gene.

V and J are TRBV12-3 or TRBV12-4 and TRBJ1-2, with TRBD1 identical over 8 bases. This CDR3 has 16 residues. The J segment lost 4 bases and the V segment lost 5 bases, leaving 12 bases of the junction unmatched. In DNA form, the CDR3 reads TGTGCCAGCAGTCCAACCGGACAGGGAGTTCTCTATGGCTACACCTTC. Its translation is CASSPTGQGVLYGYTF.